A single sample gave rise to the 14 T cell receptor beta chains below, sequenced in a study of cytomegalovirus exposure and HLA in healthy donors (dated by TCRdb to the late 2010s). The library was made by the immunoSEQ multiplex PCR assay. For the multiplex PCR, a mixture combining 60 forward primers for TCR Vbeta segments and 13 reverse primers for TCR Jbeta segments was used. The table was pulled from immuneACCESS by TCRdb, which kept in-frame rearrangements only. Such tables lose some clones; where checked, under half of the loss comes from unresolved V genes, and the rest has no known cause. This sample is represented by some 120,000 clones; about 8.6% of them were singletons. Approximately 6.6% of the sample belongs to the ten largest clones. Material for sequencing was PBMCs. The origin of the receptors is a woman aged 40 to 50 in good health and CMV-seropositive.

J is TRBJ1-2 and V is TRBV4-1, with D perhaps TRBD1 (6 bases). V was cut by 0 bases and J by 2 bases, with 10 bases left in between. The CDR3 totals 15 residues. Per the germline V gene, CDR1 is MGHRA and CDR2 is YSYEKL. The chain's CDR3 is CASSQENRVNYGYTF. The CDR3 DNA is TGCGCCAGCAGCCAAGAGAACAGGGTCAACTATGGCTACACCTTC.

The chain carries TRBV7-2 and TRBJ2-7; the match to TRBD2 covers 13 bases. The trim removed 6 bases at V and 1 base at J, leaving 3 bases unmatched. CDR3 length: 15 amino acids. CDR1 is SGHTA, CDR2 FQGNSA, per germline. The CDR3 nucleotides are TGTGCCAGCAGGTTGGGACTAGCGGGGTCCTACGAGCAGTACTTC. This gives the protein CASRLGLAGSYEQYF.

The rearrangement links TRBV29-1 to TRBJ2-7; 11 nucleotides line up with TRBD2. Per germline, CDR1 SQVTM and CDR2 ANQGSEA. Trimming at V came to 5 bases and at J to 5 bases, leaving 8 bases not matched to a gene. The CDR3 loop spans 14 amino acids. The CDR3 region is CSVHSGGALDEQYF. The CDR3 DNA sequence: TGCAGCGTTCATAGCGGGGGGGCGTTGGACGAGCAGTACTTC.

CDR3 protein: CASSLRGGQDTQYF. CDR3 nucleotides: TGTGCCAGCAGTTTGCGGGGGGGCCAAGATACGCAGTATTTT. J is TRBJ2-3 and V is TRBV28; 9 bases are shared with TRBD2. This CDR3 region has 14 residues. Trimming cost V 3 bases and J 5 bases; bases outside gene matches: 3. Germline CDR1 and CDR2: MDHEN and SYDVKM.

Notes on this clone: The sample holds other DNA sequences that translate to the same CDR3. The genes are TRBV5-1 and TRBJ1-4; a possible D gene is TRBD1 (5 bases). V dropped 2 bases and J dropped 8 bases, with 13 bases sitting between them. CDR3 size: 14 residues. In germline, CDR1 is SGHRS, CDR2 YFSETQ. The CDR3 here is CASSLGQGGEKLFF. Written as DNA, the CDR3 is TGCGCCAGCAGCTTAGGCCAGGGAGGAGAAAAACTGTTTTTT.

Written as DNA, the CDR3 is TGTGCCAGCAGCTTTGGGACAGTCTATGGCTACACCTTC. It is translated as CASSFGTVYGYTF. The rearrangement links TRBV5-6 to TRBJ1-2; TRBD1 matches at 7 bases. This CDR3 region has 13 residues. V lost 2 bases, J lost 4 bases, and 2 bases stayed unmatched. Germline V gene lookup returns CDR1 SGHDT and CDR2 YYEEEE.

This clone was seen only a few times. The chain combines TRBV6-5 with TRBJ1-1; no clear D. Per the germline V gene, CDR1 is MNHEY and CDR2 is SVGAGI. The CDR3 runs to 13 residues. The ends were cut back, 6 bases at V and 11 bases at J, with 19 bases in the middle. CDR3 DNA sequence: TGTGCCAGCAGAAAACCGACCGGGATGAGGGCTTTCTTT. Amino acid sequence: CASRKPTGMRAFF.

In this sample, this clone turned up a few times. This chain uses TRBV27 with TRBJ2-7, with a weak D call TRBD1 (5 bases). The CDR3 is 15 residues long. In germline, CDR1 is MNHEY, CDR2 SMNVEV (reference sequence). V lost 5 bases and J 4 bases, leaving 18 bases between the germline ends. The CDR3 coding sequence is TGTGCCAGCAGTCCCAGGGCCCCAACTCTTTACGAGCAGTACTTC. It translates to CASSPRAPTLYEQYF.

The chain uses TRBV11-2 and TRBJ2-7; 7 nucleotides agree with TRBD1. V lost 0 bases and J lost 4; bases outside the gene matches: 6. The germline V gene has CDR1 SGHAT and CDR2 FQNNGV. The CDR3 loop spans 15 amino acids. The CDR3 nucleotides read TGTGCCAGCAGCTTAGAAGGGGACAGTTGGTACGAGCAGTACTTC. Amino acid sequence: CASSLEGDSWYEQYF.

Only a few counts were recorded for this clone. The chain joins TRBV5-4 to TRBJ1-4; D remains unclear. CDR1 and CDR2 from the germline V gene are SGHNT and YYREEE (reference sequence). The CDR3 spans 16 residues. Trimming removed 2 bases at V and 5 bases at J, with 16 bases between. CDR3 loop: CASSFRVGERNEKLFF. The CDR3 DNA is TGTGCCAGCAGCTTTCGTGTTGGGGAGAGGAATGAAAAACTGTTTTTT.

A few counts support this clone. This rearrangement joins TRBV9 to TRBJ1-4; D is ambiguous. Trimming removed 0 bases from V and 13 bases from J, with 16 bases in between. The CDR3 consists of 14 residues. CDR1 and CDR2 (germline): SGDLS, YYNGEE. CDR3 coding DNA: TGTGCCAGCAGCGTAGATTATTTGGCGGGGTCACTGTTTTTT. Translated, it gives CASSVDYLAGSLFF.

The rearrangement links TRBV7-3 to TRBJ2-2; D is possibly TRBD1 (5 bases). Germline V gives CDR1 SGHTA, CDR2 FQGTGA. With 6 bases removed from V and 3 bases from J, the gap between germline ends came to 14 bases. This CDR3 is built from 15 residues. DNA of the CDR3: TGTGCCAGCAGTCCCATGGGCAGGGACACCGGGGAGCTGTTTTTT. Its translation is CASSPMGRDTGELFF. Together with reference TRBV7-3 and TRBJ2-2, the CDR3 gives the full variable domain: GAGVSQTPSNKVTEKGKYVELRCDPISGHTALYWYRQSLGQGPEFLIYFQGTGAADDSGLPNDRFFAVRPEGSVSTLKIQRTERGDSAVYLCASSPMGRDTGELFFGEGSRLTVL.

This clone was detected a few times. The chain couples TRBV6-5 to TRBJ2-7, with TRBD2 identical over 8 bases. Trimming cost V 7 bases and J 6 bases; bases outside gene matches: 5. The CDR3 totals 12 residues. Germline CDR1 and CDR2: MNHEY and SVGAGI. CDR3 DNA sequence: TGTGCCAGCACCCCGGGGGGGCTCGAGCAGTACTTC. It encodes CASTPGGLEQYF.

This chain links TRBV28 with TRBJ2-1; TRBD2 matches 12 bases. The CDR3 contains 19 residues. V lost 5 bases to trimming and J lost 1 base; unmatched junction nucleotides: 12. Germline loops: CDR1 MDHEN, CDR2 SYDVKM. CDR3 residues: CASSNTGLAGHSSYNEQFF. In DNA form, the CDR3 reads TGTGCCAGCAGTAACACCGGACTAGCGGGGCACTCATCCTACAATGAGCAGTTCTTC.